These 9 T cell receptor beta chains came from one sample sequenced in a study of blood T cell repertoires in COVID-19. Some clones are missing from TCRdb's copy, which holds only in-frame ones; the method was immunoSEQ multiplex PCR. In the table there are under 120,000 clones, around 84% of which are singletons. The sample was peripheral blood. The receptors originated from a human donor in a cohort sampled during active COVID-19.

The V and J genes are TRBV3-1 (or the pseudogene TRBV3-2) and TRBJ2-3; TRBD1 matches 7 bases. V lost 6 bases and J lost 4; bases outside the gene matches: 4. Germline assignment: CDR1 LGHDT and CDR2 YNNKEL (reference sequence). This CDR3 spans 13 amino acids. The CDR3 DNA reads TGTGCCAGCAGTCAACAGGGGCCAGATACGCAGTATTTT. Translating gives CASSQQGPDTQYF.

In DNA, the CDR3 is TGTGCCACCAGCAGAGGGGTAGCGGGGGGGTCCTACGAGCAGTACTTC. Encoded protein: CATSRGVAGGSYEQYF. V and J are TRBV15 and TRBJ2-7, with 11 bases matching TRBD2. Trimming took 1 base from V and 1 from J; bases not matched to a gene: 3. Germline loops: CDR1 LNHNV, CDR2 YYDKDF (reference sequence). The CDR3 covers 16 residues.

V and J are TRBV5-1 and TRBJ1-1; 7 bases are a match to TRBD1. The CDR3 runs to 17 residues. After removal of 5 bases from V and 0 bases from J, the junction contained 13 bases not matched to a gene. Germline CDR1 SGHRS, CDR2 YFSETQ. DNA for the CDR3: TGCGCCAGCAGTAGCTCCGGGGGACAGCTCATGAACACTGAAGCTTTCTTT. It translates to CASSSSGGQLMNTEAFF.

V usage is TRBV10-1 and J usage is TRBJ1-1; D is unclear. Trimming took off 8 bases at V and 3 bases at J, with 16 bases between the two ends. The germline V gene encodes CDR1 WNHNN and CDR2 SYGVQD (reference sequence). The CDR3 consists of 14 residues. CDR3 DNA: TGCGCCAGCGTCGACTCCTCCGGGGACACTGAAGCTTTCTTT. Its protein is CASVDSSGDTEAFF.

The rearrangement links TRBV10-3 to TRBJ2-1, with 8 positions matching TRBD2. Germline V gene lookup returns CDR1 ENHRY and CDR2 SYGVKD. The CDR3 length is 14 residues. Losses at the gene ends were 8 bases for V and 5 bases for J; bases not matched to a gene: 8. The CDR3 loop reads CAIGQRENNNEQFF. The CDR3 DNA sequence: TGTGCCATCGGCCAGCGGGAGAATAACAATGAGCAGTTCTTC.

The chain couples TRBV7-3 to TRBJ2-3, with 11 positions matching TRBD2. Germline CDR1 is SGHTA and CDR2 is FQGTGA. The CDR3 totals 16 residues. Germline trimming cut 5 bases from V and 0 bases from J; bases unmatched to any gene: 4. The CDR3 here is CASSPRLAGSTDTQYF. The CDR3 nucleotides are TGTGCCAGCAGCCCCCGACTAGCGGGGAGCACAGATACGCAGTATTTT. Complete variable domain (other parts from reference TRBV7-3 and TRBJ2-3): GAGVSQTPSNKVTEKGKYVELRCDPISGHTALYWYRQSLGQGPEFLIYFQGTGAADDSGLPNDRFFAVRPEGSVSTLKIQRTERGDSAVYLCASSPRLAGSTDTQYFGPGTRLTVL.

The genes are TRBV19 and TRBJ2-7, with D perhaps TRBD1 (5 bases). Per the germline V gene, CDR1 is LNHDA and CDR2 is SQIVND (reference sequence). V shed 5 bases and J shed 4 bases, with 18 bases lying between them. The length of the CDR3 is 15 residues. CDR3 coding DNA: TGTGCCAGTAGTCCCAATCGACAGACCGTTTACGAGCAGTACTTC. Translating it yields CASSPNRQTVYEQYF.

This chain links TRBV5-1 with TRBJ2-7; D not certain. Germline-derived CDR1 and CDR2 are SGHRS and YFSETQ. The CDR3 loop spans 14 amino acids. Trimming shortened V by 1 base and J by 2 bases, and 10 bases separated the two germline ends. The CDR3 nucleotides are TGCGCCAGCAGCTTGTGGGCGAGTACCTACGAGCAGTACTTC. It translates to CASSLWASTYEQYF.

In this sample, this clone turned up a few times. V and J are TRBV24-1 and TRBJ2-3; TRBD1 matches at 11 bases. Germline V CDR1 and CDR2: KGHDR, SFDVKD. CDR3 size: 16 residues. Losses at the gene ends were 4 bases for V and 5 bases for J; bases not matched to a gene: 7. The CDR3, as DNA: TGTGCCACCAGTGAGCCCGGGACAGGGGGGAAAGATACGCAGTATTTT. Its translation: CATSEPGTGGKDTQYF.